The entry below gives a single TCR beta chain sequence along with its context. These data come from a study of T cell changes during pregnancy in multiple sclerosis. Produced via immunoSEQ multiplex PCR; TCRdb's table is partial and in-frame only. This sample has some 52,000 clones, with approximately 90% found just once. V shed 2 bases, J shed 8 bases, and the junction held 12 bases outside the gene matches. Germline loops: CDR1 LNHNV, CDR2 YYDKDF (reference sequence). CDR3 length equals 17 residues. The rearrangement joins TRBV15 to TRBJ2-1, with 10 nucleotides matching TRBD2. Specimen: CD4+ T cells from peripheral blood mononuclear cells, collected before pregnancy. This TCR was sampled from a female donor with multiple sclerosis, enrolled in a pregnancy study. CDR3 DNA sequence: TGTGCCACCAGCAGATTGCCCCCCGGGACTAGCGATTATGAGCAGTTCTTC. Protein: CATSRLPPGTSDYEQFF.